This TCR beta chain was found in a study of blood T cells in healthy people across ages. Then a second PCR, running about 7 to 11 cycles, was carried out with a sample-barcoded 5' primer and a J-beta primer mix. Carrying 12 random nucleotides, a template-switch adaptor labeled each individual cDNA molecule. TCRdb ran MiXCR on the 5' RACE reads and lists one entry per CDR3 protein. The top ten hold roughly 10% of the sample, which has about 930,000 distinct CDR3 sequences, approximately 32% seen once. Turning to this clonotype: This may arise from a read error, as a much more abundant clone is one base away.

Each of the donors had 8 to 10 milliliters of peripheral blood drawn into EDTA-treated Vacutainer tubes. From germline, CDR1 is MNHEY and CDR2 SMNVEV (reference sequence). The CDR3 contains 16 residues. After removal of 4 bases from V and 6 bases from J, the junction contained 12 bases not matched to a gene. The data also belong to a second study, concerning T cells of mothers and their children. From that study: Over 8 million TCR beta CDR3 reads were obtained from each mother, and roughly 2.9 million from each child. Biologically related mothers and children overlapped slightly more than unrelated pairs, a non-significant difference.

The receptor was derived from a woman aged 40 to 49 in good health. Sequencing input: blood. The V gene is TRBV27, the J gene TRBJ1-5, with 7 bases lining up with TRBD1. The chain's CDR3 is CASSYRGGGYSQPQHF. In DNA, the CDR3 is TGTGCCAGCAGTTACAGGGGAGGGGGTTACAGTCAGCCCCAGCATTTT.